Following are 19 T cell receptor beta chains from one sample sequenced in a study of T cell responses to AZD1222 COVID-19 vaccine. TCRdb's copy holds only in-frame clones and misses some; the assay was immunoSEQ multiplex PCR. Here the sample spans 120,000 to 150,000 clones, 82% being singletons. The material was peripheral blood, obtained on day 0 of MenACWY control vaccination. The receptors originated from an adult in good health.

This sequence joins TRBV7-7 and TRBJ2-3, with 10 positions matching TRBD2. The germline V gene has CDR1 SSHAT and CDR2 FNYEAQ (reference sequence). The J segment lost 3 bases and the V segment lost 1 base, leaving 4 bases of the junction unmatched. The CDR3 totals 16 residues. The CDR3 protein is CASSLGASGGTDTQYF. The CDR3 region has the DNA TGTGCCAGCAGCTTAGGGGCTAGCGGGGGTACAGATACGCAGTATTTT.

The CDR3, as DNA: TGTGCCAGCAGTCCACAAGGGGGAATCTACAATGAGCAGTTCTTC. Translated: CASSPQGGIYNEQFF. This chain connects TRBV2 to TRBJ2-1; D possibly corresponds to TRBD1 (6 bases). The CDR3 has 15 amino acids. V was cut by 5 bases and J by 3 bases, with 14 bases left in between. CDR1 is SNHLY, CDR2 FYNNEI, per germline.

The chain recombines TRBV5-4 with TRBJ1-2; D gene uncertain. V was clipped by 3 bases and J by 3 bases, with 15 bases between them. The germline V gene has CDR1 SGHNT and CDR2 YYREEE (reference sequence). The CDR3 contains 15 residues. The CDR3 nucleotides are TGTGCCAGCAGCTCAAAGACAAGCGGGGACTATGGCTACACCTTC. This encodes CASSSKTSGDYGYTF.

CDR3: CASSLRGVRTGTGELFF. CDR3 in DNA: TGTGCCAGCAGCCTGAGGGGCGTTAGAACGGGGACCGGGGAGCTGTTTTTT. The V call is TRBV28, the J call TRBJ2-2; D tentatively fits TRBD1 or TRBD2 (5 bases each). Trimming stripped 6 bases from V and 5 bases from J, with 22 bases between. The CDR3 consists of 17 residues. The germline gives CDR1 MDHEN, CDR2 SYDVKM.

The J gene is TRBJ2-7, the V gene TRBV6-5; D may be TRBD1 or TRBD2 (5 bases each). The V end was cut by 2 bases, the J end by 3 bases, with 14 bases between. Germline V CDR1 and CDR2: MNHEY, SVGAGI. The CDR3 loop spans 15 amino acids. DNA for the CDR3: TGTGCCAGCAGTTACGGACGGGGACCGAACTACGAGCAGTACGTC. This gives the protein CASSYGRGPNYEQYV.

The rearrangement joins TRBV5-1 to TRBJ2-3; a weak D match, TRBD2 (6 bases). With 1 base removed from V and 1 base from J, the gap between germline ends came to 10 bases. Looked up from germline, CDR1 is SGHRS and CDR2 is YFSETQ. The CDR3 is 15 amino acids. CDR3 amino acids: CASSLTGDRTDTQYF. The CDR3 region has the DNA TGCGCCAGCAGCTTGACGGGGGACCGCACAGATACGCAGTATTTT.

The chain couples TRBV13 to TRBJ1-2; the D is unclear. The V and J ends lost 5 bases and 4 bases respectively, with 17 bases between them. The CDR3 consists of 15 residues. CDR1 is PRHDT, CDR2 FYEKMQ, per germline (reference sequence). The CDR3 DNA sequence: TGTGCCAGCAGCCCCGAAGATGCCCCCCCCTATGGCTACACCTTC. As protein: CASSPEDAPPYGYTF.

This chain uses TRBV5-1 with TRBJ2-1; no clear D. CDR3 size: 13 residues. V dropped 2 bases and J dropped 7 bases, with 10 bases sitting between them. CDR1 is SGHRS, CDR2 YFSETQ, per germline. Here the CDR3 DNA reads TGCGCCAGCAGCTTTACGGGCTGGAATGAGCAGTTCTTC. The encoded protein is CASSFTGWNEQFF.

The chain joins TRBV5-1 to TRBJ1-6; D unresolved. Germline V gives CDR1 SGHRS, CDR2 YFSETQ. The ends were cut back, 1 base at V and 6 bases at J, with 8 bases in the middle. The CDR3 has 14 residues. CDR3 coding DNA: TGCGCCAGCAGCTTGACGGCACTTAATTCACCCCTCCACTTT. This encodes CASSLTALNSPLHF.

This clone was recorded once. This chain connects TRBV7-9 to TRBJ2-7; 13 bases are shared with TRBD2. Losses at the gene ends were 6 bases for V and 3 bases for J; bases not matched to a gene: 5. CDR1 and CDR2 from the germline V gene are SEHNR and FQNEAQ (reference sequence). The length of the CDR3 is 15 residues. CDR3: CASSPGTSGDYEQYF. Here the CDR3 DNA reads TGTGCCAGCAGTCCGGGGACTAGCGGGGACTACGAGCAGTACTTC. Supplemented by reference TRBV7-9 and TRBJ2-7, the full variable domain reads DTGVSQNPRHKITKRGQNVTFRCDPISEHNRLYWYRQTLGQGPEFLTYFQNEAQLEKSRLLSDRFSAERPKGSFSTLEIQRTEQGDSAMYLCASSPGTSGDYEQYFGPGTRLTVT.

The chain has TRBV19 and TRBJ1-5, with a weak D call TRBD1 (5 bases). CDR3 size: 15 residues. Trimming cost V 6 bases and J 4 bases, with 16 bases left between them. Germline V gene sequence: CDR1 LNHDA, CDR2 SQIVND (reference sequence). CDR3: CASRSSDMLNQPQHF. The CDR3 region has the DNA TGTGCCAGTAGAAGTTCGGACATGCTAAATCAGCCCCAGCATTTT.

The CDR3 DNA reads as TGTGCCAGCAGTTACTCCTCCGCAAACATTCAGTACTTC. Residues: CASSYSSANIQYF. This rearrangement joins TRBV6-2 or TRBV6-3 to TRBJ2-4; no clear D gene. The V and J ends lost 0 bases and 6 bases respectively, with 6 bases between them. This CDR3 has 13 residues. CDR1 and CDR2 (germline): MNHEY, SVGEGT.

V usage is TRBV7-8 and J usage is TRBJ1-6; TRBD1 aligns across 7 bases. From germline, CDR1 is SGHVS and CDR2 FQNEAQ. The CDR3 spans 16 residues. After removal of 1 base from V and 2 bases from J, the junction contained 2 bases not matched to a gene. CDR3 residues: CASSLGGGAYNSPLHF. The DNA for the CDR3 is TGTGCCAGCAGCTTAGGAGGGGGCGCCTATAATTCACCCCTCCACTTT. Looking up the rest from reference TRBV7-8 and TRBJ1-6 gives the full variable domain: GAGVSQSPRYKVAKRGQDVALRCDPISGHVSLFWYQQALGQGPEFLTYFQNEAQLDKSGLPSDRFFAERPEGSVSTLKIQRTQQEDSAVYLCASSLGGGAYNSPLHFGNGTRLTVT.

The genes are TRBV18 and TRBJ1-4; D not certain. This CDR3 contains 16 residues. The germline V gene has CDR1 KGHSH and CDR2 LQKENI. Trimming removed 1 base from V and 0 bases from J, with 9 bases in between. The CDR3 reads CASSPRQDSTNEKLFF. CDR3 DNA: TGTGCCAGCTCACCACGTCAGGATTCAACTAATGAAAAACTGTTTTTT.

This clone was recorded once. CDR3 region: CASSSQGGTYNEQFF. CDR3 bases: TGTGCCAGCAGCTCCCAGGGGGGGACGTACAATGAGCAGTTCTTC. This chain connects TRBV9 to TRBJ2-1, with D perhaps assigned TRBD1 or TRBD2 (7 bases each). Germline V lookup: CDR1 SGDLS, CDR2 YYNGEE. The CDR3 is 15 residues long. The V and J ends lost 4 bases and 4 bases respectively, with 15 bases between them.

This clone was found a few times. The sample carries other DNA sequences with the same CDR3. The chain links TRBV27 to TRBJ2-6; D is undetermined. This CDR3 spans 13 amino acids. V gave up 8 bases and J gave up 0 bases, with 5 bases separating them. Germline values: CDR1 MNHEY, CDR2 SMNVEV (reference sequence). As DNA, the CDR3 is TGTGCCAGCTCCCCCTCTGGGGCCAACGTCCTGACTTTC. It codes for CASSPSGANVLTF.

This clone was observed once. This chain uses TRBV3-1 (or the pseudogene TRBV3-2) with TRBJ2-3, with a possible D match to TRBD1 (5 bases). CDR1 and CDR2 (germline): LGHDT, YNNKEL (reference sequence). Trimming took 1 base from V and 9 from J, leaving 11 bases between them. The CDR3 loop spans 13 amino acids. CDR3 sequence reads: CASSQGVRETQYF. As DNA, the CDR3 is TGTGCCAGCAGCCAAGGGGTCAGGGAAACGCAGTATTTT.

This chain uses TRBV28 with TRBJ1-3; no clear D. This CDR3 is 17 amino acids long. Germline values: CDR1 MDHEN, CDR2 SYDVKM. Trimming pared 3 bases from V and 0 bases from J, leaving 15 bases between. The CDR3 nucleotides read TGTGCCAGCAGTTTTAGTCACAGTTACCTCTCTGGAAACACCATATATTTT. Encoded protein: CASSFSHSYLSGNTIYF.

This chain links TRBV7-3 with TRBJ2-3; 7 positions agree with TRBD2. With V trimmed by 5 bases and J by 4 bases, 3 bases remained unmatched. Germline V gives CDR1 SGHTA, CDR2 FQGTGA. The CDR3 runs 13 residues. Here the CDR3 reads CASSPTSADTQYF. CDR3 bases: TGTGCCAGCAGCCCAACTAGCGCAGATACGCAGTATTTT.